This T cell receptor beta chain came from a study of siplizumab effects on memory and regulatory T cells. General observations from the study: Suppressive capability of dividing Tregs from siplizumab cultures went unverified.

About this clone itself: Its antigen is not identified.

The J segment lost 3 bases and the V segment lost 6 bases, leaving 2 bases of the junction unmatched. Germline V gives CDR1 LNHDA, CDR2 SQIVND (reference sequence). The CDR3 covers 13 residues. Libraries were prepared by immunoSEQ multiplex PCR; TCRdb keeps only in-frame clonotypes and omits some of them. The sample has 94,000 or so clones; roughly 96% are singletons. The receptor comes from a human donor in good health. Sequenced input: naive CD4+ T cells sorted from blood. The chain recombines TRBV19 with TRBJ2-5; 9 bases line up with TRBD1. The CDR3 DNA reads TGTGCCAGTAGGGGGACAGGGAAAGAGACCCAGTACTTC. Translating it yields CASRGTGKETQYF.